The 12 T cell receptor beta chains in this list originate from one sample, sequenced in a study of cytomegalovirus exposure and HLA in healthy donors. The PCR contained 60 Vbeta and 13 Jbeta primers. TCRdb's table, derived via immunoSEQ multiplex PCR, lists solely in-frame clones and lacks some. The sample lists roughly 120,000 clones; over 65% were seen once. Sample: PBMCs. Source of these receptors: a man aged 50 or older in good health and CMV-seronegative.

The CDR3 DNA follows: TGTGCCAGTACCATCCAAGGGGCTTTGGATTCACCCCTCCACTTT. Protein product: CASTIQGALDSPLHF. V usage is TRBV19 and J usage is TRBJ1-6, with D possibly TRBD1 on 5 matching bases. The V and J ends lost 7 bases and 8 bases respectively, with 18 bases between them. CDR1 is LNHDA and CDR2 is SQIVND in the germline V gene (reference sequence). This CDR3 has 15 amino acids.

This clone was seen a handful of times. The genes are TRBV4-1 and TRBJ2-5; D might be TRBD2 (5 bases). Germline lookup yields CDR1 MGHRA and CDR2 YSYEKL. V gave up 1 base and J gave up 3 bases, with 9 bases separating them. There are 14 residues in the CDR3. CDR3 sequence reads: CASSQGTPKETQYF. The CDR3 DNA sequence: TGCGCCAGCAGCCAAGGGACTCCGAAAGAGACCCAGTACTTC.

The J gene is TRBJ2-7, the V gene TRBV6-1, with D maybe TRBD1 (6 bases). The length of the CDR3 is 15 residues. Germline loops: CDR1 MNHNS, CDR2 SASEGT. V shed 3 bases and J shed 5 bases, with 17 bases lying between them. CDR3 sequence: CASSEIWGRSHEQYV. The CDR3 nucleotides are TGTGCCAGCAGTGAGATTTGGGGGCGGTCCCACGAGCAGTACGTC.

This CDR3 reads CASSSGLAGGQETQYF. The CDR3 coding sequence is TGTGCCAGCAGTTCCGGACTAGCGGGGGGGCAAGAGACCCAGTACTTC. The chain is built from TRBV6-6 and TRBJ2-5; 15 positions match TRBD2. J gave up 2 bases and V 4 bases, and 2 bases lay outside the gene matches. CDR1 and CDR2 (germline): MNHNY, SVGAGI (reference sequence). The CDR3 contains 16 residues.

This clone occurred a few times. V gene TRBV4-1 combines with J gene TRBJ2-6; 8 bases agree with TRBD1. Germline CDR1 is MGHRA and CDR2 is YSYEKL. With 3 bases clipped from V and 4 bases from J, the junction kept 5 bases outside the gene matches. The CDR3 totals 16 residues. The CDR3 DNA follows: TGCGCCAGCAGCCAGGGACAGGCGGCGGGGGCCAACGTCCTGACTTTC. It specifies CASSQGQAAGANVLTF.

The V and J genes are TRBV10-2 and TRBJ2-7; 8 bases are a match to TRBD2. CDR3 length: 16 amino acids. CDR1 is WSHSY, CDR2 SAAADI, per germline. The V and J ends lost 3 bases and 0 bases, in that order; junction bases with no gene match: 7. CDR3 residues: CASSDVGGGPSYEQYV. The CDR3 DNA sequence: TGCGCCAGCAGTGATGTGGGCGGGGGGCCCTCCTACGAGCAGTACGTC.

This clone has a handful of counts. This chain links TRBV4-1 with TRBJ2-1; a possible D gene is TRBD2 (5 bases). The CDR3 is 16 amino acids. Germline V CDR1 and CDR2: MGHRA, YSYEKL. The V gene lost 0 bases and the J gene lost 6 bases, with 15 bases spanning the gap. The CDR3 region is CASSQDAGVEFNEQFF. The CDR3 DNA is TGCGCCAGCAGCCAAGATGCGGGTGTAGAATTCAATGAGCAGTTCTTC.

The CDR3 here is CASRQGPSGQPQHF. The CDR3 DNA is TGCGCCAGCAGACAGGGTCCTAGTGGTCAGCCCCAGCATTTT. The chain employs TRBV10-2 and TRBJ1-5, with a possible D match to TRBD1 (6 bases). Germline CDR1 WSHSY, CDR2 SAAADI. This CDR3 is built from 14 residues. With 6 bases removed from V and 6 bases from J, the gap between germline ends came to 15 bases.

This clone has only a few counts. The V gene is TRBV6-5, the J gene TRBJ2-1; maybe TRBD1 (6 bases). This CDR3 region has 13 residues. Trimming cost V 6 bases and J 5 bases, with 11 bases left between them. CDR1 and CDR2 from the germline V gene are MNHEY and SVGAGI. The CDR3 bases are TGTGCCAGCAGCCCTACAGGGAACAATGAGCAGTTCTTC. Translating gives CASSPTGNNEQFF.

This clone occurred a few times. The genes are TRBV29-1 and TRBJ2-1; the D gene is possibly TRBD1 (5 bases). V was cut by 4 bases and J by 5 bases, with 15 bases left in between. In germline, CDR1 is SQVTM, CDR2 ANQGSEA. This CDR3 is 14 amino acids long. The CDR3 sequence: CSVVGQGKNNEQFF. The CDR3 DNA sequence: TGCAGCGTTGTCGGTCAGGGTAAGAACAATGAGCAGTTCTTC.

This clone was counted between two and nine times. This chain links TRBV30 with TRBJ2-1; weak D call: TRBD2 (6 bases). The V gene lost 1 base and the J gene lost 6 bases, with 10 bases spanning the gap. The germline V gene encodes CDR1 GTSNPN and CDR2 SVGIG (reference sequence). The CDR3 sequence is 13 residues long. CDR3 nucleotides: TGTGCCTGGAGTGCGGGGGATTTCAATGAGCAGTTCTTC. This codes for CAWSAGDFNEQFF.

This chain uses TRBV7-9 with TRBJ1-2; a weak D match, TRBD1 (6 bases). The CDR3 length is 16 residues. Trimming took 2 bases from V and 4 from J, leaving 17 bases between them. Germline CDR1 is SEHNR and CDR2 is FQNEAQ (reference sequence). The CDR3 DNA is TGTGCCAGCAGCTTAACCCCGGGTGGCAGGGGCTATGGCTACACCTTC. This encodes CASSLTPGGRGYGYTF.